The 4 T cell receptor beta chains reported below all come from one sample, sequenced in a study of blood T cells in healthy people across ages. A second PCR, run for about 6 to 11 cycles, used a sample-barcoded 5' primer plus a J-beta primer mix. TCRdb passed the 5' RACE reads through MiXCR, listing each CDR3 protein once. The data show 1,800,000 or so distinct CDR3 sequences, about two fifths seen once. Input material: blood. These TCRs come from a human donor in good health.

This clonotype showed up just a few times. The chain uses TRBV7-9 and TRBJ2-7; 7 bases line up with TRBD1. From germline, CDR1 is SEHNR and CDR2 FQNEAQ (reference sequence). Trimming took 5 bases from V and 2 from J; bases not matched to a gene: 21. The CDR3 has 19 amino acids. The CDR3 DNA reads TGTGCCAGCAGCCCGCTCCTCTACCCCCAGGGGGTGAGTCCCTACGAGCAGTACTTC. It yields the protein CASSPLLYPQGVSPYEQYF.

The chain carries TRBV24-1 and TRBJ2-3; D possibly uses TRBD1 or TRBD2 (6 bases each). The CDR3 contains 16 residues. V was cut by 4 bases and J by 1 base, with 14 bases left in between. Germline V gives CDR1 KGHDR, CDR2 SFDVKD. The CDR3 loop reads CATSEHREVGTDTQYF. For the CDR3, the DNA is TGTGCCACCAGTGAGCACAGGGAGGTCGGCACAGATACGCAGTATTTT.

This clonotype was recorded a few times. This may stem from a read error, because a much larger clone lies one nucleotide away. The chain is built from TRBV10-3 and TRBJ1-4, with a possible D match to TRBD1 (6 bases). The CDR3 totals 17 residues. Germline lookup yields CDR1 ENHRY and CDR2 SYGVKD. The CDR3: CAISERTAYATNEKRFF. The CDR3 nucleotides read TGTGCCATCAGTGAGCGGACAGCTTATGCAACTAATGAAAAACGGTTTTTT.

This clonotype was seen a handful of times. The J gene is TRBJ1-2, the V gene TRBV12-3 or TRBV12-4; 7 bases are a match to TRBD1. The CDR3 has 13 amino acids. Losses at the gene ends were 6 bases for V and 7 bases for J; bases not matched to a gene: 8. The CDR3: CASRTGSRSGYTF. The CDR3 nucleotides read TGTGCCAGCAGGACAGGGTCTCGAAGTGGCTACACCTTC.